Listed below are T cell receptor beta chains from one sample, sequenced in a study of cytomegalovirus exposure and HLA in healthy donors. Profiling relied on immunoSEQ multiplex PCR, and the TCRdb table lists in-frame clones only, not all of them. The table lists approximately 97,000 clones, around four fifths of them singletons, with just over 2.5% in the top ten. The sequencing sample was made of PBMCs. The receptors were gathered from a man aged 35 to 55 in good health and CMV-seronegative. CDR3s include the opening cysteine and the closing phenylalanine or tryptophan. D genes are given only for firm matches. A row's size may be missing; if present it is once, few, many or a size class.

abundance,v_gene,j_gene,d_gene,CDR3aa,CDR3nt
-,TRBV5-1,TRBJ1-1,-,CASSLVLGANTEAFF,TGCGCCAGCAGCTTGGTTCTGGGGGCGAACACTGAAGCTTTCTTT
-,TRBV18,TRBJ2-7,TRBD1,CASSPPLRDRGREQYF,TGTGCCAGCTCACCACCCCTCCGAGACAGGGGGCGGGAGCAGTACTTC
-,TRBV30,TRBJ2-7,-,CFCKQKAAYEQYF,TGTTTTTGCAAGCAGAAGGCGGCATACGAGCAGTACTTC
-,TRBV27,TRBJ1-4,TRBD1,CASSLSTGAREKLFF,TGTGCCAGCAGTTTATCTACAGGGGCCCGTGAAAAACTGTTTTTT
once,TRBV19,TRBJ1-1,TRBD1,CASDSGTGEFAEAFF,TGTGCCAGTGATTCCGGGACAGGGGAATTTGCTGAAGCTTTCTTT
-,TRBV29-1,TRBJ2-3,TRBD2,CSGYFWTRDLFLAGTDTQYF,TGCAGCGGGTACTTTTGGACACGCGATCTGTTTCTAGCGGGCACAGATACGCAGTATTTT
-,TRBV11-2,TRBJ2-7,TRBD1,CASSLATGLLGEQYF,TGTGCCAGCAGCTTAGCGACAGGGTTGCTGGGCGAGCAGTACTTC
-,TRBV7-9,TRBJ1-2,-,CASSLDGLPNYGYTF,TGTGCCAGCAGCTTAGACGGACTTCCTAACTATGGCTACACCTTC
-,TRBV5-4,TRBJ1-2,-,CASSLPGPYGYTF,TGTGCCAGCAGCTTGCCAGGGCCCTATGGCTACACCTTC
few,TRBV30,TRBJ1-2,-,CAWAGRGGNGYTF,TGTGCCTGGGCAGGCAGGGGCGGTAATGGCTACACCTTC
few,TRBV12-5,TRBJ1-4,TRBD1,CASGIRTGNEKLFF,TGTGCTAGTGGTATACGGACAGGGAATGAAAAACTGTTTTTT
-,TRBV7-8,TRBJ2-2,TRBD1,CASSGTWDRGRSGELFF,TGTGCCAGCAGCGGCACTTGGGACAGGGGGCGTTCCGGGGAGCTGTTTTTT
-,TRBV4-2,TRBJ2-1,-,CASSHRSGEQFF,TGTGCCAGCAGCCATCGGTCCGGTGAGCAGTTCTTC
once,TRBV6-6,TRBJ2-6,-,CASSGQFSGANVLTF,TGTGCCAGCAGTGGACAGTTTTCTGGGGCCAACGTCCTGACTTTC
-,TRBV10-3,TRBJ1-1,-,CAIRRETEAFF,TGTGCCATCAGGCGGGAAACTGAAGCTTTCTTT
-,TRBV9,TRBJ1-1,TRBD1,CASSVEGQGYTEAFF,TGTGCCAGCAGCGTAGAGGGACAGGGCTACACTGAAGCTTTCTTT
once,TRBV4-1,TRBJ1-1,TRBD1,CASSPRTGDLRDAEAFF,TGCGCCAGCAGCCCACGGACAGGGGACCTCCGAGATGCTGAAGCTTTCTTT
-,TRBV5-4,TRBJ2-2,TRBD1,CASSPRQGTGELFF,TGTGCCAGCAGCCCCCGACAGGGCACCGGGGAGCTGTTTTTT
-,TRBV5-4,TRBJ1-3,-,CASSRTGSSGNTIYF,TGTGCCAGCAGCCGTACAGGATCCTCTGGAAACACCATATATTTT
-,TRBV30,TRBJ2-7,TRBD2,CAWSPFSGAFFGRSSYEQYF,TGTGCCTGGAGTCCTTTTAGCGGGGCGTTTTTTGGGCGTTCGTCCTACGAGCAGTACTTC
-,TRBV5-1,TRBJ1-6,-,CASSPDSSYNSPLHF,TGCGCCAGCAGCCCGGACAGCTCCTATAATTCACCCCTCCACTTT
-,TRBV11-2,TRBJ1-2,-,CASSLSFSLYGYTF,TGTGCCAGCAGCTTATCTTTCTCCCTCTATGGCTACACCTTC
-,TRBV19,TRBJ1-1,-,CASSIDGGARTEAFF,TGTGCCAGTAGTATCGACGGGGGGGCGCGGACTGAAGCTTTCTTT
-,TRBV5-1,TRBJ1-1,TRBD1,CASSLGQGASEAFF,TGCGCCAGCAGCTTGGGACAGGGGGCGAGTGAAGCTTTCTTT
-,TRBV30,TRBJ1-6,TRBD1,CAWDVSGGGSPLHF,TGTGCCTGGGACGTCTCAGGGGGCGGTTCACCCCTCCACTTT
once,TRBV19,TRBJ1-1,TRBD1,CASSIVGGQGMDTEAFF,TGTGCCAGTAGTATAGTAGGAGGACAGGGGATGGACACTGAAGCTTTCTTT
-,TRBV4-3,TRBJ2-5,-,CASSRAIGAEAQYF,TGCGCCAGCAGCCGCGCGATAGGGGCTGAGGCCCAGTACTTC
once,TRBV5-6,TRBJ1-1,TRBD1,CASSWNTGGWSEAFF,TGTGCCAGCAGCTGGAACACAGGGGGCTGGAGTGAAGCTTTCTTT
-,TRBV6-6,TRBJ1-1,-,CASSRQATEAFF,TGTGCCAGCAGTCGACAGGCCACTGAAGCTTTCTTT
-,TRBV30,TRBJ1-3,-,CAWSAGWSGNTIYF,TGTGCCTGGAGCGCCGGTTGGTCTGGAAACACCATATATTTT
-,TRBV5-6,TRBJ1-3,-,CASSLWGGRDSGNTIYF,TGTGCCAGCAGCTTGTGGGGGGGCAGAGACTCTGGAAACACCATATATTTT
-,TRBV5-1,TRBJ1-1,-,CASSLGAYLTEAFF,TGCGCCAGCAGCTTGGGCGCCTACCTCACTGAAGCTTTCTTT
-,TRBV4-2,TRBJ2-7,TRBD2,CASSQERGVYEQYF,TGTGCCAGCAGCCAGGAACGGGGGGTATACGAGCAGTACTTC
-,TRBV11-2,TRBJ1-1,-,CASSAGPHNTEAFF,TGTGCCAGCAGTGCGGGGCCACATAACACTGAAGCTTTCTTT